The T cell receptor beta chain described here comes from a study of PD-1 blockade in classical Hodgkin lymphoma. Study summary: The study gave patients nivolumab 3 mg/kg intravenously every 2 weeks. General study findings and limits: Some patients began nivolumab under 1 year after ASCT. These patients were excluded from later analyses. Relapsed/refractory patients reportedly had lower baseline diversity than newly diagnosed patients.

Measured with immunoSEQ multiplex PCR; TCRdb has only the in-frame clones, and not every one. The repertoire includes roughly 50,000 clones, almost 90% of them detected once, and approximately 15% sits in the top ten. V was trimmed by 1 base and J by 4 bases, leaving 11 bases between them. This CDR3 has 15 residues. Germline V CDR1 and CDR2: SNHLY, FYNNEI. Documented time point: cycle 4 day 1 (C4D1), after five to seven weeks of nivolumab. There was relapse after autologous stem cell transplantation in every patient, and there was variation in brentuximab vedotin exposure. This clone occurred a few times. Its antigen is still unknown.

This TCR came from a human donor with classical Hodgkin lymphoma. The rearrangement joins TRBV2 to TRBJ1-3, with D hard to call. This specimen was peripheral blood mononuclear cells (PBMCs), taken before the fourth cycle of nivolumab. The DNA for the CDR3 is TGTGCCAGCAGTGAAGGCAGGAACCTAGGAAACACCATATATTTT. This gives the protein CASSEGRNLGNTIYF.